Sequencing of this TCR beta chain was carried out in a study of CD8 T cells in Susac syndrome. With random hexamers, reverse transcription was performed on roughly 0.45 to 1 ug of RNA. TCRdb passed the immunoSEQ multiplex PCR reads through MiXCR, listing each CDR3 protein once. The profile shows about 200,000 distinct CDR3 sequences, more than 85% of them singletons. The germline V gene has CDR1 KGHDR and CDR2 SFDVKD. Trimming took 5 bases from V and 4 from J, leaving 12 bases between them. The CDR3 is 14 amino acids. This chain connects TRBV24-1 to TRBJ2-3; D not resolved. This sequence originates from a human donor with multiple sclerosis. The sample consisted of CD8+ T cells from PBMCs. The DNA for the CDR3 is TGTGCCACCAGTGTGAACCAGATTCCAGATACGCAGTATTTT. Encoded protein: CATSVNQIPDTQYF.